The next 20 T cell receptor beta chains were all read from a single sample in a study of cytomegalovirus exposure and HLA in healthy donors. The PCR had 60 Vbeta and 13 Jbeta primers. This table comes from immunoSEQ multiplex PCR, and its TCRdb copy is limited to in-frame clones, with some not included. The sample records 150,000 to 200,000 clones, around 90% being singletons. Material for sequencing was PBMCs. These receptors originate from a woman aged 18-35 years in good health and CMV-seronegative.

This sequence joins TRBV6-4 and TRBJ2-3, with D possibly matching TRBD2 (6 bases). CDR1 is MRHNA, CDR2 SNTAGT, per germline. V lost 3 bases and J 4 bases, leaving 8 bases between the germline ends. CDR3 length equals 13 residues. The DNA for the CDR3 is TGTGCCAGCAGTGAACCGGGGGCAGATACGCAGTATTTT. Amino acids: CASSEPGADTQYF.

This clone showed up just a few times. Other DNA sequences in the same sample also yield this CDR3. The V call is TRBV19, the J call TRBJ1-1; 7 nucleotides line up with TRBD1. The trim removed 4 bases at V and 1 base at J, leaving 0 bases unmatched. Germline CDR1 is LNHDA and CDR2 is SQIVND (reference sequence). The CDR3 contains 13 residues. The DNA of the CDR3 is TGTGCCAGTAGTACAGGGGGGAACACTGAAGCTTTCTTT. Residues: CASSTGGNTEAFF.

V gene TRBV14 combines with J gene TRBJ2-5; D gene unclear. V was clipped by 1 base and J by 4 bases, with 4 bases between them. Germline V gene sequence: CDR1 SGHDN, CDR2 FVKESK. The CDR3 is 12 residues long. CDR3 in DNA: TGTGCCAGCAGCCAAGTACTAGAGACCCAGTACTTC. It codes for CASSQVLETQYF.

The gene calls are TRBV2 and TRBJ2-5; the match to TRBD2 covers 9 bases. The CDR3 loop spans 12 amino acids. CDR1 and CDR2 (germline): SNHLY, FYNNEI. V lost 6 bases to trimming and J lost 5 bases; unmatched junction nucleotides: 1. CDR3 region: CASRTSGETQYF. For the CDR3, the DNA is TGTGCCAGCAGGACTAGCGGTGAGACCCAGTACTTC.

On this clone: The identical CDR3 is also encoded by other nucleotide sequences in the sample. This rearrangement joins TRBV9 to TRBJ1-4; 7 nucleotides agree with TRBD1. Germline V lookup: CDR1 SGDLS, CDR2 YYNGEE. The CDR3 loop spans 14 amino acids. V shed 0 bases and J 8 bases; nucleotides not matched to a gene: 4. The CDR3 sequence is CASSVGGGLEKLFF. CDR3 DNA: TGTGCCAGCAGCGTAGGAGGGGGCTTAGAAAAACTGTTTTTT.

DNA for the CDR3: TGTGCCAGCAGTTTACAGGGGGCGGGCAATCAGCCCCAGCATTTT. This gives the protein CASSLQGAGNQPQHF. The gene calls are TRBV6-9 and TRBJ1-5; 9 bases fit TRBD1. The germline V gene has CDR1 MNHGY and CDR2 SVAAGI. After removal of 4 bases from V and 2 bases from J, the junction contained 3 bases not matched to a gene. The CDR3 consists of 15 residues.

CDR3 loop: CASSSPVTTGSYEQYF. The CDR3, as DNA: TGTGCCAGCAGTTCTCCCGTCACCACGGGCTCCTACGAGCAGTACTTC. The chain uses TRBV6-7 and TRBJ2-7, with D hard to call. TRBV6-7 is sorted into the ORF group, with uncertain function. The CDR3 is made up of 16 amino acids. With 4 bases removed from V and 0 bases from J, the gap between germline ends came to 16 bases.

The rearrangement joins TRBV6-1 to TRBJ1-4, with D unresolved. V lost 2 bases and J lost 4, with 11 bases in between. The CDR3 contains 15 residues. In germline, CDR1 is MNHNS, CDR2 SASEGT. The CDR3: CASSELWAGNEKLFF. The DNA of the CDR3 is TGTGCCAGCAGTGAACTCTGGGCGGGTAATGAAAAACTGTTTTTT.

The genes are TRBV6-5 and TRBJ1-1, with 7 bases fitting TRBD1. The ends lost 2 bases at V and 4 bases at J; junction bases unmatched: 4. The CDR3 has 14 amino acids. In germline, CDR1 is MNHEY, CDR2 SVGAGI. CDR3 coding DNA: TGTGCCAGCAGTTACCCAGGGGGAGGCACTGAAGCTTTCTTT. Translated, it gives CASSYPGGGTEAFF.

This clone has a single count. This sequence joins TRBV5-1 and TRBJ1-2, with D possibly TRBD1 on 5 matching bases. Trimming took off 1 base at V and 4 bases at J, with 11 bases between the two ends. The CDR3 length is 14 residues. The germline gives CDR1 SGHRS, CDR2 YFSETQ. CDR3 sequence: CASSLRRGGYGYTF. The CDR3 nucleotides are TGCGCCAGCAGCTTGAGGAGGGGCGGCTATGGCTACACCTTC.

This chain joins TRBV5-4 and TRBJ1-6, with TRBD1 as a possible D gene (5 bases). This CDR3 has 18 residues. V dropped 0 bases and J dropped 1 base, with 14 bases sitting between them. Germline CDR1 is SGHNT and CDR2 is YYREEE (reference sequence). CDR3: CASSLARGGGSYNSPLHF. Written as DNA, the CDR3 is TGTGCCAGCAGCTTGGCACGCGGGGGGGGATCCTATAATTCACCCCTCCACTTT.

The CDR3 DNA is TGTGCCAGCAGTTACAGTCAGGCCTCTGGAAACACCATATATTTT. Residues: CASSYSQASGNTIYF. The rearrangement joins TRBV6-6 to TRBJ1-3; the D is unclear. Looked up from germline, CDR1 is MNHNY and CDR2 is SVGAGI (reference sequence). The germline V and J ends were trimmed by 2 bases and 0 bases, with 8 bases remaining between them. This CDR3 spans 15 amino acids.

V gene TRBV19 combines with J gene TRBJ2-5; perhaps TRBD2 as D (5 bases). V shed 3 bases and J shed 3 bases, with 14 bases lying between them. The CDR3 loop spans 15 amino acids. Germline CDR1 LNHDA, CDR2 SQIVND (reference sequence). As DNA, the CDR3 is TGTGCCAGTAGTATCCTCGGCGGGTATGAAGAGACCCAGTACTTC. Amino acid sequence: CASSILGGYEETQYF. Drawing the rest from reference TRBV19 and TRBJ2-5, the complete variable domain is DGGITQSPKYLFRKEGQNVTLSCEQNLNHDAMYWYRQDPGQGLRLIYYSQIVNDFQKGDIAEGYSVSREKKESFPLTVTSAQKNPTAFYLCASSILGGYEETQYFGPGTRLLVL.

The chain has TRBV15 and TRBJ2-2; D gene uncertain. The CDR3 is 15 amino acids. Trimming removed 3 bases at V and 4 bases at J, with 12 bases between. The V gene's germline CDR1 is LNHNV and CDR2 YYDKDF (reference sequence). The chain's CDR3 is CATSRAPPLTGELFF. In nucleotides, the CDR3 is TGTGCCACCAGCAGGGCACCGCCCCTCACCGGGGAGCTGTTTTTT.

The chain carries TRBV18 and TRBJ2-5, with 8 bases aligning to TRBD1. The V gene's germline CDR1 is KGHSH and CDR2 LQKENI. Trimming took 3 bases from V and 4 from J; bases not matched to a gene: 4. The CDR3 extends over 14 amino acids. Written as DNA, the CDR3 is TGTGCCAGCTCACCGCAGGGGGCGAGAGAGACCCAGTACTTC. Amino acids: CASSPQGARETQYF.

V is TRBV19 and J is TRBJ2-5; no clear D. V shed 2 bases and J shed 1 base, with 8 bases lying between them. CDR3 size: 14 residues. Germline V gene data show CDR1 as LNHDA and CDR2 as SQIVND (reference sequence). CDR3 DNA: TGTGCCAGTAGTATAACCTGGGCCCAAGAGACCCAGTACTTC. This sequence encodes CASSITWAQETQYF.

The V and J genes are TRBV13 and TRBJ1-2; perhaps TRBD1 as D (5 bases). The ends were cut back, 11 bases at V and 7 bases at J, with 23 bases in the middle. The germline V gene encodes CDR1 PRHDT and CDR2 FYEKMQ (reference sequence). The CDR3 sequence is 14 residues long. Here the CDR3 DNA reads TGTGCCTGTCGGTTGGCTGTGATCGGGGGTGGCTACACCTTC. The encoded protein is CACRLAVIGGGYTF.

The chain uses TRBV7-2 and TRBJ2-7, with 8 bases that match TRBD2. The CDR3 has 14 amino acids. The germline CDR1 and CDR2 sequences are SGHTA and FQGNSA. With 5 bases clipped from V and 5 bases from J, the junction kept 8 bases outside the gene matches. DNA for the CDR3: TGTGCCAGCAGCCGCAGCGGGAGTAGCGACGAGCAGTACTTC. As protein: CASSRSGSSDEQYF. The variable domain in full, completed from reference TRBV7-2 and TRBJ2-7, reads GAGVSQSPSNKVTEKGKDVELRCDPISGHTALYWYRQSLGQGLEFLIYFQGNSAPDKSGLPSDRFSAERTGGSVSTLTIQRTQQEDSAVYLCASSRSGSSDEQYFGPGTRLTVT.

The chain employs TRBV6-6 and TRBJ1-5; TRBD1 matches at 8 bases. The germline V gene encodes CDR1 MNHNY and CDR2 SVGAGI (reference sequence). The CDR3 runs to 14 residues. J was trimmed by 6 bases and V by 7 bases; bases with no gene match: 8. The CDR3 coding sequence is TGTGCCAGCACCTTAGGACAGGGCAGTCAGCCCCAGCATTTT. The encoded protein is CASTLGQGSQPQHF.

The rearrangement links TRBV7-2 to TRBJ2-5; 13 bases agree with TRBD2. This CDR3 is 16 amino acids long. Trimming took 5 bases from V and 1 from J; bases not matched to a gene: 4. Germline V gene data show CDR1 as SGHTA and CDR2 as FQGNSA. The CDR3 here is CASSRGTSGVQETQYF. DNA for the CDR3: TGTGCCAGCAGCCGTGGGACTAGCGGGGTCCAAGAGACCCAGTACTTC.